The 31 T cell receptor beta chains below were found in one sample sequenced in a study of CD8 T cells in ankylosing spondylitis. Each CDR3 protein gets one entry after TCRdb re-called the 5' RACE reads with MiXCR. Among about 150,000 distinct CDR3 sequences, more than 40% were seen once, and the ten largest hold 13% to 15%. The sample comprised synovial fluid, either unsorted or a sorted T cell fraction (not recorded which). The receptor set was obtained from a male donor with ankylosing spondylitis.

Many counts were recorded for this clonotype. V is TRBV12-3 or TRBV12-4 and J is TRBJ2-5; D may be TRBD1 (5 bases). The CDR3 totals 15 residues. Trimming removed 5 bases at V and 4 bases at J, with 17 bases between. CDR3 amino acids: CASSLDSGPLETQYF. The CDR3 DNA reads as TGTGCCAGCAGTCTCGACAGTGGTCCCCTAGAGACCCAGTACTTC.

The chain has TRBV20-1 and TRBJ1-1; tentatively, D is TRBD1 (5 bases). Germline V gives CDR1 DFQATT, CDR2 SNEGSKA (reference sequence). Trimming took off 5 bases at V and 5 bases at J, with 21 bases between the two ends. The CDR3 sequence is 15 residues long. The CDR3 nucleotides are TGCAGTGCTCGAGGCGAAGGGGCTTCGGGTACTGAAGCTTTCTTT. It specifies CSARGEGASGTEAFF.

The rearrangement joins TRBV29-1 to TRBJ1-1; D gene uncertain. V lost 7 bases to trimming and J lost 3 bases, with 6 bases between them. The germline CDR1 and CDR2 sequences are SQVTM and ANQGSEA. The CDR3 totals 10 residues. In DNA form, the CDR3 reads TGCAGCGCGGAGGACACTGAAGCTTTCTTT. The encoded protein is CSAEDTEAFF.

V and J are TRBV27 and TRBJ1-3, with D hard to call. V dropped 7 bases and J dropped 0 bases, with 13 bases sitting between them. The CDR3 runs to 15 residues. The germline V gene has CDR1 MNHEY and CDR2 SMNVEV (reference sequence). The CDR3 here is CASTVTLTSGNTIYF. DNA for the CDR3: TGTGCCAGCACTGTGACTTTAACCTCTGGAAACACCATATATTTT.

The rearrangement joins TRBV6-2 or TRBV6-3 to TRBJ2-1, with D unresolved. V was pared by 7 bases and J by 6 bases, with 13 bases between. This CDR3 spans 13 amino acids. Per germline, CDR1 MNHEY and CDR2 SVGEGT. CDR3 region: CASTRPTCNEQFF. The CDR3 bases are TGTGCCAGCACCCGGCCGACTTGCAATGAGCAGTTCTTC.

In its sample, this clonotype was seen a few times. The chain uses TRBV6-2 or TRBV6-3 and TRBJ1-1; D not resolved. Trimming stripped 6 bases from V and 0 bases from J, with 14 bases between. The germline V gene encodes CDR1 MNHEY and CDR2 SVGEGT. This CDR3 comprises 15 residues. CDR3 nucleotides: TGTGCCAGCAGGCCGCCGCCAGAATTGAACACTGAAGCTTTCTTT. Its protein product is CASRPPPELNTEAFF.

At least ten counts were recorded for this clonotype. The chain employs TRBV4-3 and TRBJ2-1; possibly TRBD1 for D (6 bases). The CDR3 extends over 15 amino acids. With 1 base removed from V and 4 bases from J, the gap between germline ends came to 11 bases. Germline values: CDR1 LGHNA, CDR2 YSLEER. The CDR3 loop reads CASSQGTAYYNEQFF. CDR3 DNA: TGCGCCAGCAGCCAAGGGACAGCCTATTACAATGAGCAGTTCTTC.

The rearrangement links TRBV12-3 or TRBV12-4 to TRBJ2-3, with D maybe TRBD2 (6 bases). The germline V and J ends were trimmed by 3 bases and 4 bases, with 8 bases remaining between them. The CDR3 has 13 residues. The CDR3 DNA reads as TGTGCCAGCAGTTTGGGAGGAGCAGATACGCAGTATTTT. Protein product: CASSLGGADTQYF.

The rearrangement links TRBV3-1 to TRBJ2-3; the match to TRBD1 covers 12 bases. The ends lost 4 bases at V and 7 bases at J; junction bases unmatched: 6. The germline CDR1 and CDR2 sequences are LGHDT and YNNKEL (reference sequence). The CDR3 has 15 amino acids. The CDR3 sequence is CASSLRDRGRNTQYF. Here the CDR3 DNA reads TGTGCCAGCAGCCTCCGGGACAGGGGGCGGAATACGCAGTATTTT.

The V call is TRBV13, the J call TRBJ2-6; unclear D gene. V gave up 3 bases and J gave up 3 bases, with 6 bases separating them. Germline V gene data show CDR1 as PRHDT and CDR2 as FYEKMQ (reference sequence). There are 14 residues in the CDR3. The CDR3 nucleotides are TGTGCCAGCAGCTTCCGGATTGGGGCCAACGTCCTGACTTTC. Its translation: CASSFRIGANVLTF.

This rearrangement joins TRBV20-1 to TRBJ2-1, with a weak D call TRBD1 (6 bases). Germline loops: CDR1 DFQATT, CDR2 SNEGSKA (reference sequence). V was trimmed by 5 bases and J by 1 base, leaving 15 bases between them. The CDR3 totals 15 residues. The CDR3 DNA reads as TGCAGTGCTCGCAGGGGTGACGTTTCCTACAATGAGCAGTTCTTC. Amino acid sequence: CSARRGDVSYNEQFF.

This clonotype came up many times. The chain is built from TRBV11-2 and TRBJ2-3; a possible D gene is TRBD2 (6 bases). CDR1 and CDR2 from the germline V gene are SGHAT and FQNNGV. V was cut by 1 base and J by 5 bases, with 13 bases left in between. The CDR3 spans 15 residues. In nucleotides, the CDR3 is TGTGCCAGCAGCTTAGTGTCTAGCGACGGAGATACGCAGTATTTT. Protein sequence: CASSLVSSDGDTQYF.

The CDR3 DNA reads TGCAGTGCTAGTCCCTTGGCGAGCTCCTACAATGAGCAGTTCTTC. Amino acids: CSASPLASSYNEQFF. This rearrangement joins TRBV20-1 to TRBJ2-1; D is uncertain. CDR3 size: 15 residues. The germline V gene encodes CDR1 DFQATT and CDR2 SNEGSKA (reference sequence). Between the trimmed V and J ends, which lost 3 bases and 0 bases, there was a span of 12 bases.

This clonotype was detected ten times or more. V and J are TRBV5-1 and TRBJ1-1; D may be TRBD1 (5 bases). The CDR3 covers 13 residues. Per the germline V gene, CDR1 is SGHRS and CDR2 is YFSETQ. Trimming removed 4 bases from V and 5 bases from J, with 12 bases in between. Here the CDR3 DNA reads TGCGCCAGCAGCCAGGTGACAGCTACTGAAGCTTTCTTT. Translating gives CASSQVTATEAFF.

The gene calls are TRBV5-1 and TRBJ1-1, with D hard to call. Per the germline V gene, CDR1 is SGHRS and CDR2 is YFSETQ. The CDR3 has 16 residues. The V gene lost 1 base and the J gene lost 0 bases, with 13 bases spanning the gap. The CDR3 region is CASSLPGTVVNTEAFF. The CDR3 region has the DNA TGCGCCAGCAGCTTGCCGGGAACAGTCGTGAACACTGAAGCTTTCTTT.

This chain uses TRBV7-9 with TRBJ2-2, with D perhaps matching TRBD2 (6 bases). Trimming took 3 bases from V and 4 from J, leaving 15 bases between them. CDR3 length: 16 amino acids. The germline CDR1 and CDR2 sequences are SEHNR and FQNEAQ (reference sequence). CDR3 amino acids: CASSLNTYGGTGELFF. CDR3 nucleotide sequence: TGTGCCAGCAGCTTGAATACCTACGGGGGCACCGGGGAGCTGTTTTTT.

This rearrangement joins TRBV29-1 to TRBJ2-7, with D perhaps assigned TRBD1 or TRBD2 (5 bases each). This CDR3 has 17 amino acids. Deletions cut 0 bases from V and 2 bases from J, with 20 bases between. From germline, CDR1 is SQVTM and CDR2 ANQGSEA. The CDR3 nucleotides read TGCAGCGTTGAAGATCTAGTCAGGGCCTCGGGAACCTACGAGCAGTACTTC. Protein: CSVEDLVRASGTYEQYF.

This clonotype occurred a few times. The genes are TRBV4-2 and TRBJ2-1; 8 bases map to TRBD2. The CDR3 is 16 residues long. Germline CDR1 and CDR2: LGHNA and YNFKEQ. The ends lost 4 bases at V and 3 bases at J; junction bases unmatched: 8. CDR3 sequence (DNA): TGTGCCAGCAGCCTCCAGCGGGAGATCGGCTACAATGAGCAGTTCTTC. Residues: CASSLQREIGYNEQFF.

This clonotype was detected ten times or more. This rearrangement joins TRBV6-5 to TRBJ1-6; 7 nucleotides match TRBD1. Trimming took 5 bases from V and 9 from J; bases not matched to a gene: 10. The CDR3 contains 15 residues. From germline, CDR1 is MNHEY and CDR2 SVGAGI. The CDR3 sequence is CASSPPPGGSSPLHF. The CDR3 DNA reads TGTGCCAGCAGTCCCCCCCCAGGGGGGAGTTCACCCCTCCACTTT.

The CDR3, as DNA: TGCGCCAGCAGCCAAGACCTTGCGTACGGGGGCACTGAAGCTTTCTTT. Translating it yields CASSQDLAYGGTEAFF. The rearrangement joins TRBV4-3 to TRBJ1-1; possibly TRBD1 for D (5 bases). V shed 0 bases and J shed 4 bases, with 15 bases lying between them. The CDR3 runs 16 residues. Germline V gene sequence: CDR1 LGHNA, CDR2 YSLEER.

The chain joins TRBV6-2 or TRBV6-3 to TRBJ2-1; TRBD2 matches at 9 bases. Germline-derived CDR1 and CDR2 are MNHEY and SVGEGT. The trim removed 2 bases at V and 7 bases at J, leaving 6 bases unmatched. CDR3 size: 15 residues. DNA of the CDR3: TGTGCCAGCAGTTACGGGCTAGCGGGGTTTAATGAGCAGTTCTTC. Encoded protein: CASSYGLAGFNEQFF.

V and J are TRBV15 and TRBJ1-1, with a weak D call TRBD1 (5 bases). The CDR3 is 14 residues long. V was cut by 5 bases and J by 5 bases, with 15 bases left in between. CDR1 and CDR2 (germline): LNHNV, YYDKDF (reference sequence). The CDR3 DNA is TGTGCCACCAGCCCCTCGGGGGGGGGGACTGAAGCTTTCTTT. Translating it yields CATSPSGGGTEAFF.

This clonotype was recorded many times. The chain recombines TRBV5-6 with TRBJ2-1; TRBD2 aligns across 9 bases. The junction had 2 bases not matched to a gene; V was cut back by 4 bases and J by 9 bases. The CDR3 consists of 12 residues. Germline CDR1 is SGHDT and CDR2 is YYEEEE. This CDR3 reads CASSPTSGEQFF. The CDR3, as DNA: TGTGCCAGCAGCCCGACTAGCGGTGAGCAGTTCTTC.

The rearrangement links TRBV12-3 or TRBV12-4 to TRBJ2-1; D is uncertain. The CDR3 is made up of 17 amino acids. V was pared by 1 base and J by 8 bases, with 21 bases between. CDR3 region: CASSLEFLLESKDEQFF. CDR3 coding DNA: TGTGCCAGCAGTTTAGAGTTTTTACTCGAAAGCAAAGATGAGCAGTTCTTC.

This clonotype has a count of ten or more. The J gene is TRBJ2-7, the V gene TRBV10-3; 8 bases agree with TRBD2. The CDR3 is made up of 15 amino acids. Trimming cost V 0 bases and J 1 base; bases outside gene matches: 2. CDR1 and CDR2 (germline): ENHRY, SYGVKD. CDR3 coding DNA: TGTGCCATCAGTGAGTCGACTAGCGATTCCTACGAGCAGTACTTC. It translates to CAISESTSDSYEQYF.

Turning to this clonotype: One end of the junction fails to match germline, which may point to a read error. This rearrangement joins TRBV12-3 or TRBV12-4 to TRBJ2-2; perhaps TRBD2 as D (6 bases). This CDR3 is 17 amino acids long. The DNA for the CDR3 is TGTGCCAGCAGTTCCGGGCGGCGGGGCCGGAACGCCGGGGAGCTGTTTTTT. Translation: CASSSGRRGRNAGELFF.

The table lists this clonotype with a few counts. V gene TRBV20-1 combines with J gene TRBJ2-4; 9 bases are shared with TRBD2. This CDR3 has 17 amino acids. Trimming removed 1 base from V and 1 base from J; junction bases left unmatched: 8. Germline assignment: CDR1 DFQATT and CDR2 SNEGSKA (reference sequence). CDR3: CSARVHSGSWAKNIQYF. CDR3 DNA: TGCAGTGCTAGAGTCCATAGCGGGAGTTGGGCCAAAAACATTCAGTACTTC.

This clonotype occurred a few times. The chain has TRBV4-1 and TRBJ1-2; 8 bases map to TRBD1. The CDR3 covers 16 residues. The V and J ends lost 0 bases and 5 bases, in that order; junction bases with no gene match: 8. The germline gives CDR1 MGHRA, CDR2 YSYEKL. The CDR3 nucleotides are TGCGCCAGCAGCCAAGATCCCTCCGGACAGGGATATGGCTACACCTTC. Translated: CASSQDPSGQGYGYTF.

This clonotype occurred a few times. The chain is built from TRBV7-8 and TRBJ2-5, with no clear D. The CDR3 loop spans 12 amino acids. V shed 5 bases and J shed 10 bases, with 14 bases lying between them. Germline CDR1 and CDR2: SGHVS and FQNEAQ. The CDR3 bases are TGTGCCAGCAGCCCCCGGTTGCTGGACCAGTACTTC. Protein sequence: CASSPRLLDQYF.

This clonotype was picked up a small number of times. The J gene is TRBJ2-1, the V gene TRBV3-1; TRBD2 matches 7 bases. The V segment lost 0 bases and the J segment 4 bases; nucleotides outside the gene matches: 3. The germline V gene has CDR1 LGHDT and CDR2 YNNKEL (reference sequence). This CDR3 is 15 amino acids long. The CDR3 nucleotides are TGTGCCAGCAGCCAAGAGGGAGGGCCTTACAATGAGCAGTTCTTC. Protein: CASSQEGGPYNEQFF.

This clonotype was seen only a few times. The genes are TRBV29-1 and TRBJ2-7, with 12 bases fitting TRBD1. The CDR3 contains 16 residues. Germline V gene sequence: CDR1 SQVTM, CDR2 ANQGSEA. Unmatched junction bases numbered 13, after V lost 5 bases and J lost 5 bases. CDR3 nucleotide sequence: TGCAGCGTTCTCAGCGGGACAGGGGGCCACAGCGACGAGCAGTACTTC. Translated, it gives CSVLSGTGGHSDEQYF.